This T cell receptor (beta chain) appears in the sequencing data of a study of response to subunit inactivated influenza vaccine. V was cut by 5 bases and J by 4 bases, with 20 bases left in between. From germline, CDR1 is SGHVS and CDR2 FQNEAQ. The CDR3 covers 16 residues. TCRdb itself ran the RT-PCR reads through MiXCR, one entry per CDR3 protein. This table holds some 500,000 distinct CDR3 sequences, 16% found once. Note on this clonotype: Its specificity is not known.

General study points: Few new T cells, the authors suggested, are recruited by each seasonal influenza vaccination.

The sequenced sample was CD4+ T cells sorted from PBMCs, obtained about 23 months after vaccination. The rearrangement joins TRBV7-8 to TRBJ1-2; D might be TRBD1 (5 bases). The sequence came from a man aged 45 to 70 who received an inactivated influenza vaccine. In DNA form, the CDR3 reads TGTGCCAGCAGCCGCTTGGGACGAACGTTTAGCTATGGCTACACCTTC. It specifies CASSRLGRTFSYGYTF.